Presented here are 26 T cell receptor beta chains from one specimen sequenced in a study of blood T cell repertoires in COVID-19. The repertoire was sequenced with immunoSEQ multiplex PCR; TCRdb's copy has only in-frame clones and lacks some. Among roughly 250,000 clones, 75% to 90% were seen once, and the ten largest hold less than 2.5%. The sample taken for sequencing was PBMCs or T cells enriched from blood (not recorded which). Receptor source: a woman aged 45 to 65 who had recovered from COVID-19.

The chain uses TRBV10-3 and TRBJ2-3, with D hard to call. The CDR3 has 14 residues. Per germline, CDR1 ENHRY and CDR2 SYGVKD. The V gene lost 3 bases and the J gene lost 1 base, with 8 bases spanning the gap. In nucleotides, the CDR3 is TGTGCCATCAGTGATAAAAGCGGCACAGATACGCAGTATTTT. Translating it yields CAISDKSGTDTQYF.

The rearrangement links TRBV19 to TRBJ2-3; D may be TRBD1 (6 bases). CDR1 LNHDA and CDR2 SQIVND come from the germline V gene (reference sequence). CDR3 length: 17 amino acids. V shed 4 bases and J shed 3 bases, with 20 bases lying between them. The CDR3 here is CASSTYHTGSWTDTQYF. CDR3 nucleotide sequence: TGTGCCAGTAGTACCTATCATACAGGGAGTTGGACAGATACGCAGTATTTT.

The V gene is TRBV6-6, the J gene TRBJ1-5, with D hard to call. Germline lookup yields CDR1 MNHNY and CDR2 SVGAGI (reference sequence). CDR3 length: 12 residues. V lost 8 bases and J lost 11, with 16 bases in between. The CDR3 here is CASGMGSGAQHF. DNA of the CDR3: TGTGCCAGCGGGATGGGAAGCGGGGCCCAGCATTTT.

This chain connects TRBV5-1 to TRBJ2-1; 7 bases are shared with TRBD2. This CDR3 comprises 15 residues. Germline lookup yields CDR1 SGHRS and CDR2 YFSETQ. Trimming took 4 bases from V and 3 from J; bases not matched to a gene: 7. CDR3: CASSDPSGNYNEQFF. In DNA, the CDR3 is TGCGCCAGCAGCGATCCTAGCGGTAACTACAATGAGCAGTTCTTC. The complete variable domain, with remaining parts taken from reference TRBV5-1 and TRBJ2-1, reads KAGVTQTPRYLIKTRGQQVTLSCSPISGHRSVSWYQQTPGQGLQFLFEYFSETQRNKGNFPGRFSGRQFSNSRSEMNVSTLELGDSALYLCASSDPSGNYNEQFFGPGTRLTVL.

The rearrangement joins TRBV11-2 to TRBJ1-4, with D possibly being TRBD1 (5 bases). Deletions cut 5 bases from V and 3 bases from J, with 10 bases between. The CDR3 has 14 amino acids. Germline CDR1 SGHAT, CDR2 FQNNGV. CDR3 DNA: TGTGCCAGCAGCGCGACGGGGGCTAATGAAAAACTGTTTTTT. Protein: CASSATGANEKLFF. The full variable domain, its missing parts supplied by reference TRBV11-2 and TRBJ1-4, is EAGVAQSPRYKIIEKRQSVAFWCNPISGHATLYWYQQILGQGPKLLIQFQNNGVVDDSQLPKDRFSAERLKGVDSTLKIQPAKLEDSAVYLCASSATGANEKLFFGSGTQLSVL.

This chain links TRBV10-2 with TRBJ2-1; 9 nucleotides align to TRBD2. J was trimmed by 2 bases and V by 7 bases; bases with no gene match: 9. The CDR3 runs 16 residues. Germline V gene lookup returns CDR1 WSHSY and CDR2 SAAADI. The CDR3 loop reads CASIELAGPTYNEQFF. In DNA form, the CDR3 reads TGCGCCAGCATCGAACTAGCGGGCCCCACCTACAATGAGCAGTTCTTC.

The CDR3 reads CASSSRQGANYGYTF. The DNA of the CDR3 is TGTGCCAGTAGTAGCCGACAGGGTGCTAACTATGGCTACACCTTC. The chain recombines TRBV19 with TRBJ1-2; 7 bases map to TRBD1. Trimming cost V 4 bases and J 0 bases; bases outside gene matches: 5. CDR1 and CDR2 (germline): LNHDA, SQIVND (reference sequence). This CDR3 is 15 amino acids long.

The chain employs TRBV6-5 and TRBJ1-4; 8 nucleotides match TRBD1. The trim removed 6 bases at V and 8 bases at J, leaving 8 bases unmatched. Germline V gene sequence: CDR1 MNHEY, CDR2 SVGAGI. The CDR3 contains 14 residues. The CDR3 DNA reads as TGTGCCAGCAGCCCCGGACAGGGACGGGAAAAACTGTTTTTT. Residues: CASSPGQGREKLFF.

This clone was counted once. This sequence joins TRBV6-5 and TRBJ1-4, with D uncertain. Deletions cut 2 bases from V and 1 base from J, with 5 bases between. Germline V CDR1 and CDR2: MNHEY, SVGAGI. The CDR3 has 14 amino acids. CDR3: CASSYAGTNEKLFF. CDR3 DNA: TGTGCCAGCAGTTACGCAGGAACTAATGAAAAACTGTTTTTT.

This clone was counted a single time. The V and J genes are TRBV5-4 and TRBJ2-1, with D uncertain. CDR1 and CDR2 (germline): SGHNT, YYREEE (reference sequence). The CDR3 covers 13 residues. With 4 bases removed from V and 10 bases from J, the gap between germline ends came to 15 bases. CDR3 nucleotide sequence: TGTGCCAGCAGCCCAGACTCTTCTGGGGAGCAGTTCTTC. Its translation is CASSPDSSGEQFF.

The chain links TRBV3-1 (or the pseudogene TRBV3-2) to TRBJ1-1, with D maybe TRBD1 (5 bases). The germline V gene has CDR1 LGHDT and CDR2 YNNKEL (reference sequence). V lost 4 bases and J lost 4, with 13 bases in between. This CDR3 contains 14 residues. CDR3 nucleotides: TGTGCCAGCAGCCCATTTTCGGGGGGCACTGAAGCTTTCTTT. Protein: CASSPFSGGTEAFF.

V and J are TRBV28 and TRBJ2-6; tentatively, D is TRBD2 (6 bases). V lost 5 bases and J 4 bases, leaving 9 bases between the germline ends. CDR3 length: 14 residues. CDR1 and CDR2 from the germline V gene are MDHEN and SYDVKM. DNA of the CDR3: TGTGCCAGCAGTCCGCTAGCGGGGGCCAACGTCCTGACTTTC. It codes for CASSPLAGANVLTF.

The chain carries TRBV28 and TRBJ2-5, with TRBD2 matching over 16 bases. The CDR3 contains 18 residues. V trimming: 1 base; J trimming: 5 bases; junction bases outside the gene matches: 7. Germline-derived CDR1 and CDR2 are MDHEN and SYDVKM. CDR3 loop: CASSLYSGLAGGSETQYF. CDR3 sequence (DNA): TGTGCCAGCAGTTTATACTCGGGACTAGCGGGAGGGAGTGAGACCCAGTACTTC.

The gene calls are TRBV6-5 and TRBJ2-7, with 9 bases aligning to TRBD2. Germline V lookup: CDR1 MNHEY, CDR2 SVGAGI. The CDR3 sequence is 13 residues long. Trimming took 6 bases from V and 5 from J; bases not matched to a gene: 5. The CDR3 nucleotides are TGTGCCAGCAGGTTAGCGGGAGATCACGAGCAGTACTTC. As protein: CASRLAGDHEQYF.

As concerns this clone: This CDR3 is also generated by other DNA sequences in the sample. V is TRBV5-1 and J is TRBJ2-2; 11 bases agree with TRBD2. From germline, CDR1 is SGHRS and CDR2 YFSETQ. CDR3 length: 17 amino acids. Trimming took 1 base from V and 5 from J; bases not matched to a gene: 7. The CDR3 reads CASSLRLAGGETGELFF. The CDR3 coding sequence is TGCGCCAGCAGCTTGAGGCTAGCGGGAGGTGAAACCGGGGAGCTGTTTTTT.

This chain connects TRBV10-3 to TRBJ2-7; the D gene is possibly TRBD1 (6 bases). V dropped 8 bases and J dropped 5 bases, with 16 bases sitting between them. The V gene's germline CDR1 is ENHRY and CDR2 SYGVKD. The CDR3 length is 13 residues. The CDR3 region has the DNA TGTGCCATCCTTGGCAGGGGATCCGACGAGCAGTACTTC. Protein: CAILGRGSDEQYF.

CDR3 amino acids: CASSDKQGYQETQYF. Written as DNA, the CDR3 is TGTGCCAGCAGCGACAAACAGGGTTACCAAGAGACCCAGTACTTC. The chain links TRBV5-4 to TRBJ2-5; weak D call: TRBD1 (6 bases). The germline V gene encodes CDR1 SGHNT and CDR2 YYREEE (reference sequence). The CDR3 spans 15 residues. The ends were cut back, 4 bases at V and 0 bases at J, with 13 bases in the middle.

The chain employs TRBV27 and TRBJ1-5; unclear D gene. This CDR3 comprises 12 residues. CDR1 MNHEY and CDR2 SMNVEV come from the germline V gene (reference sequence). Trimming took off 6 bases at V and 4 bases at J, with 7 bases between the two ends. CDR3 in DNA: TGTGCCAGCAGCGAGGGAAATCAGCCCCAGCATTTT. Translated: CASSEGNQPQHF.

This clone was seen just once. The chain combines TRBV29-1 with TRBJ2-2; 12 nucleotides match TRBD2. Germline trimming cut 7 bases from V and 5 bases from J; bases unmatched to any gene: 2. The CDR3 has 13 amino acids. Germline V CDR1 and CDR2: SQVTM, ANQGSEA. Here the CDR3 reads CSGGTSGTGELFF. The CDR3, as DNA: TGCAGCGGCGGGACTAGCGGGACCGGGGAGCTGTTTTTT.

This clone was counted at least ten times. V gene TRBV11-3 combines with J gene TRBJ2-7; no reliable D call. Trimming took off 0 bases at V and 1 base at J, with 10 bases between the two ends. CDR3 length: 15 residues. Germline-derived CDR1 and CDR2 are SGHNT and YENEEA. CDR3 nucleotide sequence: TGTGCCAGCAGCTTAGAGTTCGGCGGATCCTACGAGCAGTACTTC. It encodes CASSLEFGGSYEQYF.

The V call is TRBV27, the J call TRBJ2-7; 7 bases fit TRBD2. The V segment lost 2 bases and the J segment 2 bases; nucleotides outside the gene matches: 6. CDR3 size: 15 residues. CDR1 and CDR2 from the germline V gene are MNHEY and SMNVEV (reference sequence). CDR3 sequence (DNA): TGTGCCAGCAGTTTAGGTCTAGCGGAAACCTACGAGCAGTACTTC. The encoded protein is CASSLGLAETYEQYF.

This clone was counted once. Here the CDR3 DNA reads TGTGCCAGCAGCTTCCTCGAGGCCACTGAGCAGTTCTTC. Protein product: CASSFLEATEQFF. The gene calls are TRBV5-8 and TRBJ2-1; D gene unclear. The CDR3 is 13 amino acids. The germline V and J ends were trimmed by 2 bases and 9 bases, with 12 bases remaining between them. Germline V gives CDR1 SGHTS, CDR2 YDEGEE.

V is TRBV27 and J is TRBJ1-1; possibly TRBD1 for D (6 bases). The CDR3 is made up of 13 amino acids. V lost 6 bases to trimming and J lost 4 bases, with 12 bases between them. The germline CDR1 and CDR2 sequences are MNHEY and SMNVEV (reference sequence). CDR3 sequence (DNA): TGTGCCAGCAGACGCAGGGGCCTCACTGAAGCTTTCTTT. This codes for CASRRRGLTEAFF.

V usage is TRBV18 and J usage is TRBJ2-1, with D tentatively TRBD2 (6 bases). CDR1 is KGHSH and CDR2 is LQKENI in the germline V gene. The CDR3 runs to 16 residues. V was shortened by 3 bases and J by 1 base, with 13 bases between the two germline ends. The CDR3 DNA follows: TGTGCCAGCTCACCGTTGACTAGTGGGTCCTACAATGAGCAGTTCTTC. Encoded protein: CASSPLTSGSYNEQFF.

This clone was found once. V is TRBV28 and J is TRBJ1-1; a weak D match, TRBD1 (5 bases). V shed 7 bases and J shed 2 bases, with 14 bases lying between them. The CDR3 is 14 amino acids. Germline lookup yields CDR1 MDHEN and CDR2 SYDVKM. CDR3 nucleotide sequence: TGTGCCAGCACCATACATGGACAAAACACTGAAGCTTTCTTT. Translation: CASTIHGQNTEAFF.

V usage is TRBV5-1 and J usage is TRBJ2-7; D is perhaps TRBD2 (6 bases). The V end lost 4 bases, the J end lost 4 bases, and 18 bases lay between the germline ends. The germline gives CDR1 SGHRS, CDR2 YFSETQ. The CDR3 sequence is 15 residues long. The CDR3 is CASSDLGAGFYEQYF. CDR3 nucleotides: TGCGCCAGCAGCGACCTCGGGGCGGGATTTTACGAGCAGTACTTC.